This passage covers 21 T cell receptor beta chains from one sample sequenced in a study of blood T cell repertoires in COVID-19 (dated by TCRdb to 2019 to 2021). Preparation of the library involved the immunoSEQ multiplex PCR assay. What TCRdb holds here is the immuneACCESS table cut down to in-frame rearrangements. Part of the clones is not present; checked against another copy, under half of the missing clones reflect an unresolved V gene, and the others are unexplained. Present in this sample are 160,000 or so clones, more than 80% of which were seen just once. Around 3% of the sample is held by the ten biggest clonotypes. Sequencing was carried out using peripheral blood. These receptors came from a man between 60 and 70 years old with acute or convalescent COVID-19.

V usage is TRBV7-2 and J usage is TRBJ2-1, with 9 bases matching TRBD1. The CDR3 length is 14 residues. V trimming: 5 bases; J trimming: 9 bases; junction bases outside the gene matches: 8. CDR1 and CDR2 (germline): SGHTA, FQGNSA. The CDR3 DNA sequence: TGTGCCAGCAGCCCCCGGGACAGGGTGGGTGAGCAGTTCTTC. Protein: CASSPRDRVGEQFF.

V and J are TRBV4-1 and TRBJ1-2; D unresolved. The CDR3 has 14 residues. V lost 4 bases, J lost 0 bases, and 9 bases lay in between. Per the germline V gene, CDR1 is MGHRA and CDR2 is YSYEKL. DNA for the CDR3: TGCGCCAGCAGCCCGACACCTGCTAACTATGGCTACACCTTC. As protein: CASSPTPANYGYTF.

The chain employs TRBV19 and TRBJ2-3; 9 bases line up with TRBD2. CDR1 and CDR2 (germline): LNHDA, SQIVND (reference sequence). The length of the CDR3 is 16 residues. The ends lost 7 bases at V and 5 bases at J; junction bases unmatched: 13. The CDR3 DNA sequence: TGTGCCAGTAAACCGCGACGGGTTAGCGGGGGAGATACGCAGTATTTT. This gives the protein CASKPRRVSGGDTQYF.

The genes are TRBV19 and TRBJ1-5, with D perhaps TRBD1 (5 bases). The germline V and J ends were trimmed by 6 bases and 0 bases, with 21 bases remaining between them. Germline CDR1 is LNHDA and CDR2 is SQIVND (reference sequence). The CDR3 spans 18 residues. The CDR3 spells CASRGTGDRGGSNQPQHF. In DNA, the CDR3 is TGTGCCAGTAGAGGGACCGGGGACCGGGGGGGTAGCAATCAGCCCCAGCATTTT. The full variable domain, with the rest looked up from reference TRBV19 and TRBJ1-5, is DGGITQSPKYLFRKEGQNVTLSCEQNLNHDAMYWYRQDPGQGLRLIYYSQIVNDFQKGDIAEGYSVSREKKESFPLTVTSAQKNPTAFYLCASRGTGDRGGSNQPQHFGDGTRLSIL.

This clone was detected only once. V and J are TRBV3-1 (or the pseudogene TRBV3-2) and TRBJ2-3, with TRBD2 identical over 15 bases. With V trimmed by 5 bases and J by 0 bases, 9 bases remained unmatched. From germline, CDR1 is LGHDT and CDR2 YNNKEL (reference sequence). The CDR3 contains 19 residues. The CDR3 reads CASSFRPGTSGGSTDTQYF. The CDR3 bases are TGTGCCAGCAGCTTTCGTCCCGGGACTAGCGGGGGGAGCACAGATACGCAGTATTTT.

J is TRBJ2-7 and V is TRBV18; 8 positions agree with TRBD2. This CDR3 spans 14 amino acids. Germline CDR1 KGHSH, CDR2 LQKENI. Trimming at V came to 6 bases and at J to 5 bases, leaving 9 bases not matched to a gene. CDR3 nucleotide sequence: TGTGCCAGCTCTAACACGGGGGGGGACCACGAGCAGTACTTC. It yields the protein CASSNTGGDHEQYF.

The CDR3 coding sequence is TGTGCCAGTAGTATAGATCCGGACAGGGCAGATGGCTACACCTTC. This codes for CASSIDPDRADGYTF. The chain has TRBV19 and TRBJ1-2; 8 positions match TRBD1. V trimming: 0 bases; J trimming: 6 bases; junction bases outside the gene matches: 6. There are 15 residues in the CDR3. In germline, CDR1 is LNHDA, CDR2 SQIVND (reference sequence).

J is TRBJ2-2 and V is TRBV14; D gene uncertain. CDR1 is SGHDN and CDR2 is FVKESK in the germline V gene. Between the trimmed V and J ends, which lost 2 bases and 4 bases, there was a span of 8 bases. The CDR3 contains 14 residues. The CDR3 loop reads CASSQFLFTGELFF. The CDR3 coding sequence is TGTGCCAGCAGCCAATTCCTGTTCACCGGGGAGCTGTTTTTT.

The chain uses TRBV10-1 and TRBJ2-1, with TRBD2 matching over 9 bases. J was trimmed by 8 bases and V by 3 bases; bases with no gene match: 8. The CDR3 has 15 amino acids. In germline, CDR1 is WNHNN, CDR2 SYGVQD (reference sequence). The CDR3 protein is CASSDSASGAYEQFF. The DNA for the CDR3 is TGCGCCAGCAGTGATTCGGCTAGCGGGGCTTATGAGCAGTTCTTC.

The J gene is TRBJ2-2, the V gene TRBV24-1; perhaps TRBD2 as D (5 bases). From germline, CDR1 is KGHDR and CDR2 SFDVKD. The CDR3 is made up of 13 amino acids. The ends were cut back, 7 bases at V and 2 bases at J, with 7 bases in the middle. CDR3 in amino acids: CATRDLNTGELFF. CDR3 DNA: TGTGCCACCAGGGACTTAAACACCGGGGAGCTGTTTTTT.

This clone was observed a few times. This chain uses TRBV4-2 with TRBJ2-7; possibly TRBD1 for D (6 bases). The CDR3 is 14 amino acids. Germline values: CDR1 LGHNA, CDR2 YNFKEQ. The V end lost 3 bases, the J end lost 0 bases, and 9 bases lay between the germline ends. The chain's CDR3 is CASSHGQSSYEQYF. The CDR3, as DNA: TGTGCCAGCAGCCATGGACAGAGCTCCTACGAGCAGTACTTC.

This chain uses TRBV5-1 with TRBJ2-1; 14 bases map to TRBD2. Per germline, CDR1 SGHRS and CDR2 YFSETQ. The CDR3 extends over 15 amino acids. Trimming took 0 bases from V and 11 from J; bases not matched to a gene: 4. The CDR3 DNA reads TGCGCCAGCAGCTTGGGGACTAGCGGGGGGTTGAAGCAGTTCTTC. It encodes CASSLGTSGGLKQFF.

The rearrangement links TRBV4-1 to TRBJ1-5; TRBD1 aligns across 7 bases. The CDR3 runs 17 residues. The V gene's germline CDR1 is MGHRA and CDR2 YSYEKL. The V and J ends lost 0 bases and 4 bases, in that order; junction bases with no gene match: 9. The CDR3 coding sequence is TGCGCCAGCAGCCAAGAACCTGGACAGGCCCTAAATCAGCCCCAGCATTTT. Its translation is CASSQEPGQALNQPQHF.

The J gene is TRBJ2-3, the V gene TRBV30; the match to TRBD2 covers 11 bases. The V segment lost 4 bases and the J segment 0 bases; nucleotides outside the gene matches: 6. Germline loops: CDR1 GTSNPN, CDR2 SVGIG (reference sequence). The CDR3 spans 16 residues. CDR3 region: CAWISGGAPSTDTQYF. CDR3 bases: TGTGCCTGGATTAGCGGGGGGGCCCCTAGCACAGATACGCAGTATTTT. The entire variable domain, with the rest obtained from reference TRBV30 and TRBJ2-3, is as follows: SQTIHQWPATLVQPVGSPLSLECTVEGTSNPNLYWYRQAAGRGLQLLFYSVGIGQISSEVPQNLSASRPQDRQFILSSKKLLLSDSGFYLCAWISGGAPSTDTQYFGPGTRLTVL.

This chain connects TRBV2 to TRBJ1-2; possibly TRBD1 for D (6 bases). Deletions cut 5 bases from V and 5 bases from J, with 9 bases between. CDR1 and CDR2 (germline): SNHLY, FYNNEI. The length of the CDR3 is 12 residues. The CDR3 DNA reads as TGTGCCAGCAGTCCACAGGGTTATGGCTACACCTTC. This gives the protein CASSPQGYGYTF.

This clone was seen a handful of times. The chain uses TRBV29-1 and TRBJ2-7; 7 nucleotides line up with TRBD1. With V trimmed by 7 bases and J by 3 bases, 12 bases remained unmatched. The CDR3 length is 14 residues. Germline CDR1 SQVTM, CDR2 ANQGSEA. CDR3 sequence (DNA): TGCAGCGCGATCTCCTACAGGGGAGACTACGAGCAGTACTTC. Its translation is CSAISYRGDYEQYF.

The J gene is TRBJ2-1, the V gene TRBV19; TRBD2 aligns across 11 bases. Germline V lookup: CDR1 LNHDA, CDR2 SQIVND (reference sequence). CDR3 length: 15 residues. V lost 4 bases, J lost 3 bases, and 2 bases stayed unmatched. In DNA, the CDR3 is TGTGCCAGTAGTACCCTAGCGGGGGGCTACAATGAGCAGTTCTTC. It specifies CASSTLAGGYNEQFF. Looking up the rest from reference TRBV19 and TRBJ2-1 gives the full variable domain: DGGITQSPKYLFRKEGQNVTLSCEQNLNHDAMYWYRQDPGQGLRLIYYSQIVNDFQKGDIAEGYSVSREKKESFPLTVTSAQKNPTAFYLCASSTLAGGYNEQFFGPGTRLTVL.

This chain's CDR3 is CASSLGGGNQPQHF. DNA for the CDR3: TGTGCCAGCAGTCTCGGGGGAGGCAATCAGCCCCAGCATTTT. The rearrangement joins TRBV6-5 to TRBJ1-5; D might be TRBD1 (5 bases). CDR3 length: 14 amino acids. V was shortened by 5 bases and J by 2 bases, with 10 bases between the two germline ends. CDR1 and CDR2 from the germline V gene are MNHEY and SVGAGI.

This CDR3 reads CASSPSGYEQYF. The CDR3 region has the DNA TGTGCCAGCAGCCCCTCGGGCTACGAGCAGTACTTC. This chain links TRBV12-3 or TRBV12-4 with TRBJ2-7, with no clear D. V was clipped by 6 bases and J by 3 bases, with 9 bases between them. The CDR3 runs 12 residues.

The CDR3 here is CASSVGGRNTIYF. The CDR3 DNA sequence: TGTGCCAGCAGCGTGGGGGGGCGGAACACCATATATTTT. J is TRBJ1-3 and V is TRBV9; perhaps TRBD1 as D (6 bases). From germline, CDR1 is SGDLS and CDR2 YYNGEE. CDR3 length: 13 residues. Trimming took 2 bases from V and 7 from J, leaving 10 bases between them.

The chain uses TRBV18 and TRBJ2-2, with D hard to call. Trimming pared 1 base from V and 5 bases from J, leaving 17 bases between. The CDR3 spans 17 residues. CDR1 is KGHSH, CDR2 LQKENI, per germline. In nucleotides, the CDR3 is TGTGCCAGCTCACCACAGAAGTCAGGATATTTGACCGGGGAGCTGTTTTTT. Residues: CASSPQKSGYLTGELFF. The whole variable domain, filled in from reference TRBV18 and TRBJ2-2, reads NAGVMQNPRHLVRRRGQEARLRCSPMKGHSHVYWYRQLPEEGLKFMVYLQKENIIDESGMPKERFSAEFPKEGPSILRIQQVVRGDSAAYFCASSPQKSGYLTGELFFGEGSRLTVL.